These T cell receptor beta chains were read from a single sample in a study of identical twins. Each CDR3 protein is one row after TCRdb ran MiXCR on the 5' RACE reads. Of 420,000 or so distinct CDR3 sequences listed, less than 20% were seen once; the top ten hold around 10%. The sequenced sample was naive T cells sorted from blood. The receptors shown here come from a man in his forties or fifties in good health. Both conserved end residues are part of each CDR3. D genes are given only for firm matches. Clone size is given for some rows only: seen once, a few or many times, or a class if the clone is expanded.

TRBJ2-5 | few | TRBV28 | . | CASSFGVRTEETQYF | TGTGCCAGCAGTTTTGGGGTCCGGACAGAAGAGACCCAGTACTTC
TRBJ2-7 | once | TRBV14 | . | CASSRVTMAYEQYF | TGTGCCAGCAGCCGGGTTACGATGGCCTACGAGCAGTACTTC
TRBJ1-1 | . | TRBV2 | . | CASSDHGGTEAFF | TGTGCCAGCAGTGATCATGGGGGTACTGAAGCTTTCTTT
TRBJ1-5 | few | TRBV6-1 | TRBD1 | CASSERRGLQPQHF | TGTGCCAGCAGTGAAAGGAGGGGGCTTCAGCCCCAGCATTTT
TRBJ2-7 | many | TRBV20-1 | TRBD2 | CSARDLGTSSYEQYF | TGCAGTGCTAGAGATCTCGGGACTAGTTCCTACGAGCAGTACTTC
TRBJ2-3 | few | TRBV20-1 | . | CSARDTSRDTQYF | TGCAGTGCTAGAGATACCAGCCGAGATACGCAGTATTTT
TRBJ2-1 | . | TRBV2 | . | CASSGVEWTSYNEQFF | TGTGCCAGCAGTGGGGTCGAGTGGACTTCCTACAATGAGCAGTTCTTC
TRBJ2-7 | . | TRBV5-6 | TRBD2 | CASSAATSGIIYEQYF | TGTGCCAGCAGCGCAGCTACTAGCGGGATCATCTACGAGCAGTACTTC
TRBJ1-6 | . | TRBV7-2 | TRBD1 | CASSKDRANSPLHF | TGTGCCAGCAGCAAAGACAGGGCTAATTCACCCCTCCACTTT
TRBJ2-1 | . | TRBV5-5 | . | CASSIRDWNNEQFF | TGTGCCAGCAGCATCCGGGACTGGAACAATGAGCAGTTCTTC
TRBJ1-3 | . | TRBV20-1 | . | CSARASLAGNTIYF | TGCAGTGCTAGAGCGTCGCTCGCGGGAAACACCATATATTTT
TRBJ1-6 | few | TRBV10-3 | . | CAISAQGSYNSPLHF | TGTGCCATCAGTGCCCAGGGCTCCTATAATTCACCCCTCCACTTT
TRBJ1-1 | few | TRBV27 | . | CASSPGMLNTEAFF | TGTGCCAGCAGTCCTGGGATGCTGAACACTGAAGCTTTCTTT
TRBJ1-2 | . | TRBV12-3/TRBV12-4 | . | CASSPGLRPQAGGYTF | TGTGCCAGCAGTCCCGGATTGCGGCCCCAGGCAGGCGGCTACACCTTC
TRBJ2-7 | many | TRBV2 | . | CASSPYGALNEQYF | TGTGCCAGCTCTCCCTATGGGGCCTTAAACGAGCAGTACTTC
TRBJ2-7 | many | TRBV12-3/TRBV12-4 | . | CASSPPGQLYEQYF | TGTGCCAGCAGCCCCCCGGGGCAGCTCTACGAGCAGTACTTC
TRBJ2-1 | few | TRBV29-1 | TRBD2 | CSVEAPPGGTRHNEQFF | TGCAGCGTTGAAGCTCCGCCCGGGGGGACTAGGCACAATGAGCAGTTCTTC
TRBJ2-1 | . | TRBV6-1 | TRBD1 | CASSDPGQGALEQFF | TGTGCCAGCAGTGATCCGGGACAGGGGGCTTTGGAGCAGTTCTTC
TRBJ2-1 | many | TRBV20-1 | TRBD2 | CSARVRTSGYNEQFF | TGCAGTGCTAGAGTCAGGACTAGCGGTTACAATGAGCAGTTCTTC
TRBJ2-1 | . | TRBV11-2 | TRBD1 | CASSTRDKGGAYNEQFF | TGTGCCAGCAGCACGAGGGACAAAGGGGGCGCCTACAATGAGCAGTTCTTC
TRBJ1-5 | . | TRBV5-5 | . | CASSLGPFSNQPQHF | TGTGCCAGCAGCTTGGGTCCATTTAGCAATCAGCCCCAGCATTTT
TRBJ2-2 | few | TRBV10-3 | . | CAISVGQNTGELFF | TGTGCCATCAGTGTAGGGCAGAACACCGGGGAGCTGTTTTTT
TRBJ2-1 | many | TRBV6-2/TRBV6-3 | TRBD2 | CATTGTRPGNEQFF | TGTGCCACCACCGGGACTAGGCCCGGCAATGAGCAGTTCTTC
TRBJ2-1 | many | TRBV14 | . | CASSPLQGTRDEQFF | TGTGCCAGCAGCCCTCTACAGGGAACTAGGGATGAGCAGTTCTTC
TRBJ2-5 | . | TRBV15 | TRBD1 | CATSRDKSGQGDQETQYF | TGTGCCACCAGCAGAGATAAAAGTGGACAGGGTGACCAAGAGACCCAGTACTTC
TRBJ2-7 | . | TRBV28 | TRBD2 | CASRAPGLAGELEQYF | TGTGCCAGCAGGGCCCCCGGTCTAGCGGGAGAGCTCGAGCAGTACTTC
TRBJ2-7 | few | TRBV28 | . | CASSLPWQGRQYF | TGTGCCAGCAGTTTACCCTGGCAGGGGAGGCAGTACTTC
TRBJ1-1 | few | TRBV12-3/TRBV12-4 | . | CASSLGRDGTEAFF | TGTGCCAGCAGTTTAGGCAGGGACGGCACTGAAGCTTTCTTT
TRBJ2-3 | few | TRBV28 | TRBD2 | CASSPELAGGYTDTQYF | TGTGCCAGCAGCCCTGAACTAGCGGGAGGCTACACAGATACGCAGTATTTT
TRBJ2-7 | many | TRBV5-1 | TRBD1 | CASSFEPKRQGGPSSSYPTNF | TGCGCCAGCAGCTTCGAACCGAAGAGACAGGGCGGTCCCTCTTCTTCGTATCCTACGAACTTC
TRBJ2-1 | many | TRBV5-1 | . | CASSYGGPYNEQFF | TGCGCCAGCAGTTATGGGGGCCCCTACAATGAGCAGTTCTTC
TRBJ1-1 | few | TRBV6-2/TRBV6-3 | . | CASSETPAGATDFF | TGTGCCAGCAGCGAAACACCAGCGGGGGCGACGGATTTCTTT
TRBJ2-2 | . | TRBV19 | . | CASSILGGLRRYGELFF | TGTGCCAGTAGTATACTGGGGGGCCTAAGACGTTACGGGGAGCTGTTTTTT
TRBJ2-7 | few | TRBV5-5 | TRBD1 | CASSNAGTGSYEQYF | TGTGCCAGCAGCAACGCCGGGACAGGGTCCTACGAGCAGTACTTC
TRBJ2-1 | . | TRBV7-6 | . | CASSLWQGEQFF | TGTGCCAGCAGCTTATGGCAGGGGGAGCAGTTCTTC
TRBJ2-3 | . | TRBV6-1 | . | CATNRDTSTDTQYF | TGTGCCACCAACCGGGACACTAGCACAGATACGCAGTATTTT
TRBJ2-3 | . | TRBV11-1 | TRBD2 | CASSLSYLHGRAPDTQYF | TGTGCCAGCAGCTTGTCATATCTACACGGGAGGGCCCCAGATACGCAGTATTTT
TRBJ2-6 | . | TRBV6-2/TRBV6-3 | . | CAITGVSGANVLTF | TGTGCCATAACCGGGGTTTCCGGGGCCAACGTCCTGACTTTC
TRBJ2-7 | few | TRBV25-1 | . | CASSVHTGTYEQYF | TGTGCCAGCAGTGTCCATACAGGGACCTACGAGCAGTACTTC
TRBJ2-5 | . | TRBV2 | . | CASSRDNEETQYF | TGTGCCAGCAGCCGGGACAATGAAGAGACCCAGTACTTC
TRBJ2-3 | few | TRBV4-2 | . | CASSVISRGEDTQYF | TGTGCCAGCAGCGTCATCAGTAGGGGGGAGGATACGCAGTATTTT
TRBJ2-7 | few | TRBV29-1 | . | CSVEGQLSYEQYF | TGCAGCGTCGAAGGGCAACTCTCCTACGAGCAGTACTTC
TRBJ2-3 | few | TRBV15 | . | CATSRDLGGDTQYF | TGTGCCACCAGCAGAGACTTAGGGGGAGATACGCAGTATTTT
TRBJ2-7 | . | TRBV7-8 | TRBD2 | CASSPGVAGTYEQYF | TGTGCCAGCAGCCCCGGGGTAGCGGGGACGTACGAGCAGTACTTC
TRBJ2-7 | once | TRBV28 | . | CASNPTGLTSYEQYF | TGTGCCAGCAACCCCACGGGACTCACCTCCTACGAGCAGTACTTC
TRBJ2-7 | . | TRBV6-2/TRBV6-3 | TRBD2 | CASKRGRAYEQYF | TGTGCCAGCAAACGGGGGAGGGCCTACGAGCAGTACTTC